This T cell receptor (beta chain) emerged from a study of regulatory T cells in long-lasting Graves disease. As for the study in general: Duration of antithyroid drug therapy among newly diagnosed Graves' patients was under 3 months.

The J segment lost 4 bases and the V segment lost 1 base, leaving 6 bases of the junction unmatched. The CDR3 extends over 15 amino acids. Germline V gene lookup returns CDR1 SGHAT and CDR2 FQNNGV. Time point here: newly diagnosed GD, antithyroid drugs for less than 3 months. With RNA extracted from PBMCs as input, the TCR library was made. This clonotype was seen many times. Arm-PCR of CDR3 regions and iRepertoire HTBI primers were the basis on which TCR beta libraries were built. TCRdb analysed the multiplex PCR reads with MiXCR anew, one entry per CDR3 protein. The table has approximately 540,000 distinct CDR3 sequences, around 12% seen once; the top ten hold almost 9%. The data were also submitted as part of a second study, on T cells in Graves' hyperthyroidism and ophthalmopathy. From that report: Uncontrolled infection, other autoimmune disease, pregnancy and lactation each barred patients from inclusion.

The TCR was taken from a woman in her twenties or thirties with Graves disease. This material consisted of peripheral blood mononuclear cells (PBMCs), taken at new diagnosis, from a patient treated with antithyroid drugs. The V call is TRBV11-2, the J call TRBJ2-7; TRBD2 matches at 8 bases. This chain's CDR3 is CASSLVTGGPYEQYF. For the CDR3, the DNA is TGTGCCAGCAGCTTAGTAACGGGAGGGCCGTACGAGCAGTACTTC.